Sequencing of this T cell receptor beta chain was carried out in a study of beta chain features in type 1 diabetes. Study summary: Taken together, all samples contributed some 98 million examined sorted cells. Findings and caveats of the study: Within each of all four CD4+ subsets, Type 1 diabetes patients had TCRB CDR3s that were moderately but significantly shorter.

The entirety of the isolated RNA underwent reverse transcription, so expressed TCRB transcripts were sequenced. Deep immunoSEQ sequencing covered naive, central memory and regulatory T cell samples. Sequenced by immunoSEQ multiplex PCR; TCRdb stores in-frame clones only, minus some. The data hold approximately 150,000 clones, with 63% observed a single time. The V gene end was trimmed by 4 bases and the J gene end by 5 bases; junction bases not matched to a gene: 4. The CDR3 runs to 13 residues. Germline loops: CDR1 SGDLS, CDR2 YYNGEE. To note about this clone: Its target is unknown.

The gene calls are TRBV9 and TRBJ1-1; 8 bases fit TRBD1. The sequence was collected from a man younger than 40 with type 1 diabetes. The material sequenced was naive CD4+ T cells from blood. In nucleotides, the CDR3 is TGTGCCAGCAGCCGGACAGGGAATACTGAAGCTTTCTTT. Encoded protein: CASSRTGNTEAFF.